This note documents a single TCR beta chain sequence. This sample is drawn from a study of blood T cell repertoires in COVID-19. About the research overall: T cells, B-cell-depleted T cells, or PBMCs supplied cDNA or gDNA.

V gave up 0 bases and J gave up 0 bases; unmatched junction bases: 5. Looked up from germline, CDR1 is SGHRS and CDR2 is YFSETQ. CDR3 length equals 17 residues. Authors' data handling: Researchers report that nucleated cell counts were estimated from reference gene primer amplification. Repertoires were generated with immunoSEQ multiplex PCR, while TCRdb's copy carries only in-frame clones and drops some. Clone size and the V and J calls come from that table; the DNA yielded D and trimming. Of 200,000 to 250,000 clones in the sample, approximately 83% are singletons; the top ten hold roughly 1.2%. Sequenced: peripheral blood. The clonotype comes from a woman under 40 with COVID-19, enrolled during active disease. The V call is TRBV5-1, the J call TRBJ1-1; TRBD1 agrees at 10 bases. CDR3 region: CASSLAVDRGLNTEAFF. The CDR3 DNA sequence: TGCGCCAGCAGCTTGGCGGTAGACAGGGGGCTGAACACTGAAGCTTTCTTT.